The 20 T cell receptor beta chains listed next were all sequenced from one sample in a study of vaccination effects on CD4 cells after COVID-19. The table came from immunoSEQ multiplex PCR; TCRdb's copy has only in-frame clones and leaves some out. Among approximately 31,000 clones listed, 55% to 75% were seen once. Which antigens these TCRs recognize remains unknown. Viral peptide pools were used in the ViraFEST assay to expand antigen-specific CD4+ T cells, and sequencing came afterward. Following 10 days of culture, CD4+ T cells were isolated. Either the mRNA-1273 or the BNT162b2 vaccine was given to participants as two doses. Sequenced here: CD4+ T cells from PBMCs cultured with HCoV-229E spike peptides, sampled after COVID-19 vaccination. These receptors came from a human donor who received a COVID-19 vaccine.

The chain joins TRBV11-2 to TRBJ1-2; 7 nucleotides line up with TRBD1. CDR3 length equals 17 residues. V was clipped by 4 bases and J by 2 bases; unmatched bases: 13. The germline gives CDR1 SGHAT, CDR2 FQNNGV. The CDR3 spells CASSSVRSLGQNYGYTF. CDR3 bases: TGTGCCAGCAGCTCGGTCCGGAGCCTGGGACAGAACTATGGCTACACCTTC.

The gene calls are TRBV11-1 and TRBJ2-5; D uncertain. CDR1 is SGHAT, CDR2 FQDESV, per germline (reference sequence). Trimming shortened V by 1 base and J by 4 bases, and 13 bases separated the two germline ends. The CDR3 is 15 residues long. The CDR3 sequence is CASSLGFAGPETQYF. The CDR3 bases are TGTGCCAGCAGCTTAGGTTTTGCCGGGCCAGAGACCCAGTACTTC.

This clone was detected only once. The rearrangement joins TRBV2 to TRBJ1-6; D is uncertain. Germline values: CDR1 SNHLY, CDR2 FYNNEI. The CDR3 sequence is 13 residues long. The V end lost 7 bases, the J end lost 2 bases, and 6 bases lay between the germline ends. CDR3 bases: TGTGCCAGCATTGGTACCTATAATTCACCCCTCCACTTT. Protein: CASIGTYNSPLHF.

The J gene is TRBJ2-5, the V gene TRBV5-1, with unresolved D. Germline V CDR1 and CDR2: SGHRS, YFSETQ. V lost 4 bases to trimming and J lost 5 bases, with 12 bases between them. The CDR3 runs to 13 residues. The CDR3 nucleotides are TGCGCCAGCAGCCCAGGTATTATGGAGACCCAGTACTTC. Translation gives CASSPGIMETQYF.

Only one count was recorded for this clone. The chain joins TRBV7-2 to TRBJ1-2, with 7 bases aligning to TRBD1. The length of the CDR3 is 15 residues. The germline V gene has CDR1 SGHTA and CDR2 FQGNSA. V lost 4 bases, J lost 4 bases, and 9 bases stayed unmatched. The CDR3 DNA is TGTGCCAGCAGCTCGCCTGAGACAGGGCTCTATGGCTACACCTTC. It specifies CASSSPETGLYGYTF.

The chain uses TRBV7-6 and TRBJ2-1; 9 positions match TRBD2. The V segment lost 1 base and the J segment 7 bases; nucleotides outside the gene matches: 8. Per germline, CDR1 SGHVS and CDR2 FNYEAQ. This CDR3 contains 16 residues. CDR3 DNA sequence: TGTGCCAGCAGCTTAGAGTCAGCGGGAGGTTCGAATGAGCAGTTCTTC. It codes for CASSLESAGGSNEQFF.

This clone was observed a few times. This chain joins TRBV3-1 (or the pseudogene TRBV3-2) and TRBJ1-2; no firm D call. Trimming left V 4 bases short and J 4 bases short, with 16 bases between. CDR1 LGHDT and CDR2 YNNKEL come from the germline V gene (reference sequence). The CDR3 covers 15 residues. CDR3 in amino acids: CASSRNTGRVYGYTF. CDR3 sequence (DNA): TGTGCCAGCAGCCGAAATACCGGGAGAGTCTATGGCTACACCTTC.

The chain employs TRBV19 and TRBJ1-1, with 10 bases matching TRBD1. V shed 5 bases, J shed 6 bases, and the junction held 6 bases outside the gene matches. CDR3 length: 14 amino acids. Germline V CDR1 and CDR2: LNHDA, SQIVND (reference sequence). The CDR3 region is CASSGRDRGPEAFF. CDR3 DNA sequence: TGTGCCAGTAGTGGAAGGGACAGGGGCCCTGAAGCTTTCTTT.

CDR3 sequence reads: CASSITRGNEKLFF. In DNA form, the CDR3 reads TGTGCCAGTAGTATTACCAGGGGGAATGAAAAACTGTTTTTT. The chain links TRBV19 to TRBJ1-4; 7 bases match TRBD1. This CDR3 contains 14 residues. The V segment lost 3 bases and the J segment 5 bases; nucleotides outside the gene matches: 3. Looked up from germline, CDR1 is LNHDA and CDR2 is SQIVND (reference sequence). Together with reference TRBV19 and TRBJ1-4, the CDR3 gives the full variable domain: DGGITQSPKYLFRKEGQNVTLSCEQNLNHDAMYWYRQDPGQGLRLIYYSQIVNDFQKGDIAEGYSVSREKKESFPLTVTSAQKNPTAFYLCASSITRGNEKLFFGSGTQLSVL.

J is TRBJ2-7 and V is TRBV29-1; tentative D call: TRBD2 (6 bases). Trimming took 7 bases from V and 6 from J, leaving 16 bases between them. The germline V gene encodes CDR1 SQVTM and CDR2 ANQGSEA. The CDR3 covers 12 residues. The CDR3: CSAAEGPAEQYF. The DNA of the CDR3 is TGCAGCGCTGCGGAGGGGCCGGCCGAGCAGTACTTC.

J is TRBJ2-7 and V is TRBV20-1, with TRBD2 as a possible D gene (6 bases). Between the trimmed V and J ends, which lost 3 bases and 0 bases, there was a span of 18 bases. CDR3 size: 16 residues. Germline V gives CDR1 DFQATT, CDR2 SNEGSKA (reference sequence). CDR3 DNA: TGCAGTGCTAGTGGGAGGCTGTCTGGTAGCTCCTACGAGCAGTACTTC. Amino acids: CSASGRLSGSSYEQYF.

The genes are TRBV5-6 and TRBJ2-3; possible D gene TRBD2, 6 bases. The CDR3 is 13 amino acids. V was clipped by 2 bases and J by 6 bases, with 10 bases between them. From germline, CDR1 is SGHDT and CDR2 YYEEEE. The CDR3 loop is CASSFGRADTQYF. CDR3 sequence (DNA): TGTGCCAGCAGCTTCGGGAGAGCCGATACGCAGTATTTT.

This clone was detected only a few times. The chain couples TRBV19 to TRBJ2-1, with unresolved D. This CDR3 region has 14 residues. Per germline, CDR1 LNHDA and CDR2 SQIVND (reference sequence). V gave up 2 bases and J gave up 5 bases, with 10 bases separating them. This chain's CDR3 is CASSILAGNNEQFF. The CDR3 DNA reads as TGTGCCAGTAGTATACTCGCAGGTAACAATGAGCAGTTCTTC.

The chain links TRBV2 to TRBJ2-1; TRBD1 or TRBD2 may be the D gene (5 bases each). Germline CDR1 SNHLY, CDR2 FYNNEI. Trimming removed 6 bases from V and 2 bases from J, with 11 bases in between. CDR3 length: 14 residues. The CDR3 loop reads CASSRDRPYNEQFF. The DNA of the CDR3 is TGTGCCAGCAGCAGGGACCGGCCCTACAATGAGCAGTTCTTC.

The rearrangement joins TRBV27 to TRBJ2-2; no definite D call. V lost 2 bases to trimming and J lost 1 base, with 11 bases between them. Germline CDR1 MNHEY, CDR2 SMNVEV (reference sequence). The CDR3 runs to 16 residues. Here the CDR3 reads CASSLQADLNTGELFF. The CDR3 DNA reads as TGTGCCAGCAGTTTACAGGCAGACCTGAACACCGGGGAGCTGTTTTTT.

This chain joins TRBV7-9 and TRBJ2-5; no clear D. Germline assignment: CDR1 SEHNR and CDR2 FQNEAQ (reference sequence). Between the trimmed V and J ends, which lost 8 bases and 1 base, there was a span of 8 bases. The CDR3 has 12 amino acids. CDR3: CASCPPQETQYF. DNA of the CDR3: TGTGCCAGCTGTCCGCCCCAAGAGACCCAGTACTTC.

V and J are TRBV11-2 and TRBJ2-1, with 10 bases that match TRBD2. The CDR3 consists of 16 residues. The germline gives CDR1 SGHAT, CDR2 FQNNGV. V dropped 6 bases and J dropped 8; count of bases not matched to a gene: 13. For the CDR3, the DNA is TGTGCCAGCAGATCGACTAGCGGGTACCCATTCGATGAGCAGTTCTTC. Its translation is CASRSTSGYPFDEQFF.

The gene calls are TRBV5-1 and TRBJ1-1, with unresolved D. The germline gives CDR1 SGHRS, CDR2 YFSETQ. V lost 0 bases to trimming and J lost 1 base, with 7 bases between them. The CDR3 consists of 14 residues. The CDR3 region is CASSLDTANTEAFF. The CDR3 bases are TGCGCCAGCAGCTTGGACACGGCGAACACTGAAGCTTTCTTT.

V is TRBV5-1 and J is TRBJ1-2; D is unclear. V gave up 0 bases and J gave up 6 bases, with 9 bases separating them. Germline V lookup: CDR1 SGHRS, CDR2 YFSETQ. This CDR3 has 13 amino acids. This CDR3 reads CASSLASKDGYTF. Here the CDR3 DNA reads TGCGCCAGCAGCTTGGCCTCTAAAGATGGCTACACCTTC.

The chain uses TRBV6-4 and TRBJ2-3, with TRBD2 matching over 11 bases. The CDR3 loop spans 15 amino acids. The germline V gene has CDR1 MRHNA and CDR2 SNTAGT. J gave up 4 bases and V 4 bases, and 4 bases lay outside the gene matches. The CDR3 bases are TGTGCCAGCAGTGTAGCGGGGGGGCCGGCAGATACGCAGTATTTT. It yields the protein CASSVAGGPADTQYF.